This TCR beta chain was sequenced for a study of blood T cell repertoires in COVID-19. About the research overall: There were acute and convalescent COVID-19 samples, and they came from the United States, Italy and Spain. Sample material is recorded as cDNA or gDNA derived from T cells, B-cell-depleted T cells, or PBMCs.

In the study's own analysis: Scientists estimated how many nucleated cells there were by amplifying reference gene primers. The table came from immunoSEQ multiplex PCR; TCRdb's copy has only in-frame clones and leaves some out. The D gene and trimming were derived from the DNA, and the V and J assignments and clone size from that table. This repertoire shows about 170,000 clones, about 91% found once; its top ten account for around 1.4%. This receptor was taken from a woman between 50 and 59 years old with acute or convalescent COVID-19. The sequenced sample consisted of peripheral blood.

CDR3 residues: CASSPIRGETQYF. The CDR3 DNA is TGTGCCAGCAGCCCCATCAGGGGAGAGACCCAGTACTTC. The gene calls are TRBV3-1 (or the pseudogene TRBV3-2) and TRBJ2-5; maybe TRBD1 (6 bases). V gave up 4 bases and J gave up 4 bases, with 10 bases separating them. The CDR3 runs to 13 residues. In germline, CDR1 is LGHDT, CDR2 YNNKEL (reference sequence).